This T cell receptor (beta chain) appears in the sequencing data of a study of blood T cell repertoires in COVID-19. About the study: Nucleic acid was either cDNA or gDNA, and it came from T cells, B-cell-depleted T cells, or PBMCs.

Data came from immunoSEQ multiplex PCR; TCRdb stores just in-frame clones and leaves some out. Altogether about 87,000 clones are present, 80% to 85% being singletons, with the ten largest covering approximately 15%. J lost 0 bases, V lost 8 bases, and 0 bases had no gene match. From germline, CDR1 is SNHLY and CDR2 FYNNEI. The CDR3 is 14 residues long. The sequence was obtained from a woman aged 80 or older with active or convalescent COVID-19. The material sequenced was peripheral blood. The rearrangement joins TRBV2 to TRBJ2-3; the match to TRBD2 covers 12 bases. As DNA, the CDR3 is TGTGCCAGCGGACTAGCGGGGAGCACAGATACGCAGTATTTT. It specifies CASGLAGSTDTQYF.